This TCR beta chain was documented in a study of T cells expressing NK-cell markers. TCRdb reprocessed the 5' RACE reads and keeps a single row for each CDR3 protein, giving no DNA. Its listing shows 550,000 to 600,000 distinct CDR3 sequences. This CDR3 spans 16 amino acids. Germline V gene sequence: CDR1 DFQATT, CDR2 SNEGSKA (reference sequence). The specimen was blood T cells: a sorted CD56 or NKG2C T cell subset, CD4+ or CD8+ T cells, or bulk PBMC T cells (not recorded which). This chain links TRBV20-1 with TRBJ2-5; TCRdb returns TRBD2, unconfirmable since there is no DNA. The origin of this receptor is a man between 18 and 35 years old in good health. This chain's CDR3 is CSARDSSRGPQETQYF.